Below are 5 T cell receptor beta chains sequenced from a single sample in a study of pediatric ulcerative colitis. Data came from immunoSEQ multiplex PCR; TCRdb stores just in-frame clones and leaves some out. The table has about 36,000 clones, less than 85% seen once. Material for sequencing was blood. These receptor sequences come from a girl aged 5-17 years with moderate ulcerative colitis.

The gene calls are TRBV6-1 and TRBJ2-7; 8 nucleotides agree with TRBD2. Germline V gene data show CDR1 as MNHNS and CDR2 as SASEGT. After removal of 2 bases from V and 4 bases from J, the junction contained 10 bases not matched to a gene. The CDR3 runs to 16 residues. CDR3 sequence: CASSERAGESVYEQYF. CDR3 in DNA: TGTGCCAGCAGTGAAAGAGCGGGAGAATCTGTATACGAGCAGTACTTC.

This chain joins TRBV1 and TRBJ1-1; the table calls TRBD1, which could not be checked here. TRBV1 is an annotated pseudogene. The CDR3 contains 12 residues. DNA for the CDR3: TGCACCAGCAGCCAGACAGGGGTTGGAGCTTTCTTT. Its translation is CTSSQTGVGAFF.

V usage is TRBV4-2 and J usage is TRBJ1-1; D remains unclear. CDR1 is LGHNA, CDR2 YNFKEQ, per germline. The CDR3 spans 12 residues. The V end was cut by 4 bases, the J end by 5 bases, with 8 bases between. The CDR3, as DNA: TGTGCCAGCAGCCCACTGGGTACTGAAGCTTTCTTT. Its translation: CASSPLGTEAFF.

CDR3 residues: CASSLARLAANEQFF. The DNA for the CDR3 is TGTGCCAGCAGCTTAGCGCGTCTAGCCGCCAATGAGCAGTTCTTC. The chain recombines TRBV7-9 with TRBJ2-1; D perhaps matches TRBD2 (5 bases). CDR3 length: 15 residues. V lost 0 bases and J lost 6, with 12 bases in between. CDR1 and CDR2 (germline): SEHNR, FQNEAQ (reference sequence).

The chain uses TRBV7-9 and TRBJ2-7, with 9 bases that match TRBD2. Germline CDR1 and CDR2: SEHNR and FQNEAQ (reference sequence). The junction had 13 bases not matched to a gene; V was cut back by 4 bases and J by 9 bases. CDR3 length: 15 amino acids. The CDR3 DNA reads TGTGCCAGCAGCTCGGGACTAGCAGGGGCCAGCGGGCAGTACTTC. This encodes CASSSGLAGASGQYF. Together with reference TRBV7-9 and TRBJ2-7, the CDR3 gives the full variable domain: DTGVSQNPRHKITKRGQNVTFRCDPISEHNRLYWYRQTLGQGPEFLTYFQNEAQLEKSRLLSDRFSAERPKGSFSTLEIQRTEQGDSAMYLCASSSGLAGASGQYFGPGTRLTVT.